This T cell receptor beta chain is from a study of blood T cell repertoires in COVID-19. Study-wide background: Whether acute or convalescent, the COVID-19 samples came from the United States, Italy and Spain.

Generated by immunoSEQ multiplex PCR, the TCRdb table keeps only in-frame clones and is missing some. The table records some 140,000 clones, around 78% of them present only once. CDR3 length: 16 amino acids. Material: peripheral blood. This TCR was recovered from a human donor in a cohort sampled during active COVID-19. The chain carries TRBV21-1 and TRBJ2-3; the table's D call, TRBD2, has no DNA check behind it. TRBV21-1 constitutes a pseudogene. The CDR3 protein is CASSKAVVLCTDTQYF. CDR3 DNA: TGTGCCAGCAGCAAAGCGGTAGTTTTGTGCACAGATACGCAGTATTTT.